The clone carrying this T cell receptor beta chain appeared many times. Its antigen is unknown. MiXCR, applied by TCRdb to the 5' RACE reads, yields one record per CDR3 protein. The sample has about 66,000 distinct CDR3 sequences; 3.4% are singletons. This sample stems from a study of neurological immune-mediated disorders. Findings and limits, study-wide: Neither clinical nor MRI features showed any association with the multiple sclerosis repertoire cluster, and the authors stated that larger cohorts are needed. When grouped phylogenetically, the repertoires of 18 of the 34 multiple sclerosis patients fell together in one related-CDR3 cluster, which is a possible signature. Levels of TCR clonal expansion peaked in HTLV-1-associated myelopathy and reached their lowest in multiple sclerosis, under those of healthy controls.

Material: PBMCs. The receptor was isolated from a man aged 40-50 years with multiple sclerosis.

CDR3 DNA sequence: TGTGCCAGCAGTTACAGGGTCGTGGGCAATCAGCCCCAGCATTTT. The encoded protein is CASSYRVVGNQPQHF. This chain connects TRBV6-6 to TRBJ1-5, with D uncertain. Trimming took off 2 bases at V and 2 bases at J, with 10 bases between the two ends. Germline values: CDR1 MNHNY, CDR2 SVGAGI (reference sequence). This CDR3 region has 15 residues.